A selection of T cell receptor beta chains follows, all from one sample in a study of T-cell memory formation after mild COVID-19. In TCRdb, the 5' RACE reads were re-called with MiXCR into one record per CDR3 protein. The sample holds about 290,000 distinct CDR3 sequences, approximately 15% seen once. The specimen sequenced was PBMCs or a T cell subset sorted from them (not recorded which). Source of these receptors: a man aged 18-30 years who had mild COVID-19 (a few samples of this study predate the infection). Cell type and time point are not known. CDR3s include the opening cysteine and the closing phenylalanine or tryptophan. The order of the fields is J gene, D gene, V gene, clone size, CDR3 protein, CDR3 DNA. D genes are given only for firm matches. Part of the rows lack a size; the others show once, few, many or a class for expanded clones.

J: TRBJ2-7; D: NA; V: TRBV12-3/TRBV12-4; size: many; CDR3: CASSFWRGPAYEQYF; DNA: TGTGCCAGCAGTTTCTGGCGGGGGCCGGCCTACGAGCAGTACTTC
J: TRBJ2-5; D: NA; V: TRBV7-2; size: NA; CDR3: CASSTTEGPAGTQYF; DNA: TGTGCCAGCAGCACGACCGAGGGACCGGCAGGGACCCAGTACTTC
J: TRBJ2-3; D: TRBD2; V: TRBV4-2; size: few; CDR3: CASSQTESGGGTDTQYF; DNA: TGTGCCAGCAGCCAGACGGAAAGCGGGGGGGGCACAGATACGCAGTATTTT
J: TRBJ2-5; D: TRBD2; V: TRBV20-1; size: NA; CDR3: CSAAAGLAGQETQYF; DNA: TGCAGTGCTGCCGCGGGACTAGCGGGGCAAGAGACCCAGTACTTC
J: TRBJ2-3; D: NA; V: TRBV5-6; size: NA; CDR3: CASITMTGPVTDTQYF; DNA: TGTGCCAGCATTACCATGACGGGGCCAGTCACGGATACGCAGTATTTT
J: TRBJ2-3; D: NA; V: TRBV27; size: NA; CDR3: CASSLAPVNTQYF; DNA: TGTGCCAGCAGTCTCGCCCCTGTGAATACGCAGTATTTT
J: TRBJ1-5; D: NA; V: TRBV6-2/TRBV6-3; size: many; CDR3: CASSSTRILNQPQHF; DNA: TGTGCCAGCAGTTCGACCCGAATCCTCAATCAGCCCCAGCATTTT
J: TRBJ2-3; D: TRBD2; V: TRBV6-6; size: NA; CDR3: CASSYTGLAGVVRTDTQYF; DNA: TGTGCCAGCAGTTACACAGGACTAGCGGGGGTTGTCCGGACAGATACGCAGTATTTT
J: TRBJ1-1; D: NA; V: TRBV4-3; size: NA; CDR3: CASSPGTGSFTEAFF; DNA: TGCGCCAGCAGCCCAGGGACCGGGTCCTTCACTGAAGCTTTCTTT
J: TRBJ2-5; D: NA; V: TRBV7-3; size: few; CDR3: CASSEGVGGKTQYF; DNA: TGTGCCAGCAGCGAAGGGGTCGGAGGAAAGACCCAGTACTTC
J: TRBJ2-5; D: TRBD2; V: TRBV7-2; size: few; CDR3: CASSWTSGVGETQYF; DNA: TGTGCCAGCAGCTGGACTAGCGGGGTGGGGGAGACCCAGTACTTC
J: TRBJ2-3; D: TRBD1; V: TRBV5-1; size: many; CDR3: CASSFQGATQYF; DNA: TGCGCCAGCAGCTTTCAGGGGGCTACGCAGTATTTT
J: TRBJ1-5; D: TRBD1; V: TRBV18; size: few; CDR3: CASSASPGTGVSNQPQHF; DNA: TGTGCCAGCTCAGCGTCTCCCGGGACAGGGGTTAGCAATCAGCCCCAGCATTTT
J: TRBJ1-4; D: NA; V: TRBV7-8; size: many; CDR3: CASSLAGGNEKLFF; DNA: TGTGCCAGCAGCTTAGCGGGGGGCAATGAAAAACTGTTTTTT
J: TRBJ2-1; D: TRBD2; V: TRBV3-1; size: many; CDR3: CASSVPGTRGNEQFF; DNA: TGTGCCAGCAGCGTGCCCGGGACTAGGGGAAATGAGCAGTTCTTC
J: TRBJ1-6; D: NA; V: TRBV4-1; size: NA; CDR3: CASSLARVLDSPLHF; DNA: TGCGCCAGCAGCCTAGCCAGGGTGTTGGATTCACCCCTCCACTTT
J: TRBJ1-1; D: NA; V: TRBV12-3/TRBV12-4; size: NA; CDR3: CASSLYLGENEAFF; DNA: TGTGCCAGCAGTTTATATTTGGGGGAAAACGAAGCTTTCTTT
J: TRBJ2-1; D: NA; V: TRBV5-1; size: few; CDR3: CASSLAQFSDEQFF; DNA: TGCGCCAGCAGCTTGGCCCAGTTTTCCGATGAGCAGTTCTTC
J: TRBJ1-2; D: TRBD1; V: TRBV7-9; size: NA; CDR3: CASSLVSDREYGYTF; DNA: TGTGCCAGCAGCTTAGTTAGCGACAGGGAATATGGCTACACCTTC
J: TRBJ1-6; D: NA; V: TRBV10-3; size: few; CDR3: CAISESMGSSYNSPLHF; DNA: TGTGCCATCAGTGAGTCGATGGGGAGCTCCTATAATTCACCCCTCCACTTT
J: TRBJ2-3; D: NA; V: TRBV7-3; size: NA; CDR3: CASSLGGRGLTDTQYF; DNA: TGTGCCAGCAGCTTAGGGGGCCGGGGCCTGACAGATACGCAGTATTTT
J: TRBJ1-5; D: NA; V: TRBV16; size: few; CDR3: CASSQSRTWEPQHF; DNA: TGTGCCAGCAGCCAATCCCGTACATGGGAGCCCCAGCATTTT
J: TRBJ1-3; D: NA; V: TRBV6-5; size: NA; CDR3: CASSYSGGTTENTIYF; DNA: TGTGCCAGCAGTTACTCCGGGGGGACGACGGAAAACACCATATATTTT
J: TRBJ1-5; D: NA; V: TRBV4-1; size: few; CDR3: CASSQALRDQPQHF; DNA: TGCGCCAGCAGCCAAGCATTAAGAGATCAGCCCCAGCATTTT
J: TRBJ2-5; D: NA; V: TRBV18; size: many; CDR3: CASSPDSQETQYF; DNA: TGTGCCAGCTCACCGGACAGCCAAGAGACCCAGTACTTC
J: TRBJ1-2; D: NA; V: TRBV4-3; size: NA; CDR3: CASSRFGEDYGYTF; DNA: TGCGCCAGCAGCCGATTCGGGGAGGACTATGGCTACACCTTC
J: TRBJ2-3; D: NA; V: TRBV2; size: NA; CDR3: CASKTTPISTDTQYF; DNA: TGTGCCAGCAAGACGACCCCCATTAGCACAGATACGCAGTATTTT
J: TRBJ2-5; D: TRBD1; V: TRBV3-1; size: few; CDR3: CASSQRSGGDQETQYF; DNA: TGTGCCAGCAGCCAAAGGTCAGGGGGCGACCAAGAGACCCAGTACTTC
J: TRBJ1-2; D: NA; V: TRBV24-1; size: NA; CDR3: CATSDAGTVGGYTF; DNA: TGTGCCACCAGTGACGCTGGCACGGTGGGTGGCTACACCTTC
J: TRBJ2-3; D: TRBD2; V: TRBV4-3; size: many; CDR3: CASSHGRGVSTDTQYF; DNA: TGCGCCAGCAGCCACGGCCGGGGGGTGAGCACAGATACGCAGTATTTT
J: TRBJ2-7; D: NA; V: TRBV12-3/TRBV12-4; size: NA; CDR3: CARQNQTYEQYF; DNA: TGTGCCCGACAGAACCAAACCTACGAGCAGTACTTC
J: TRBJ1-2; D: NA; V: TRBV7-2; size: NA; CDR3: CASSSYEAIYGYTF; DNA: TGTGCCAGCAGCTCGTACGAGGCTATCTATGGCTACACCTTC
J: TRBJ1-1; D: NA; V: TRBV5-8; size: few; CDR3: CASSPARVNTEAFF; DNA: TGTGCCAGCAGCCCCGCGAGGGTGAACACTGAAGCTTTCTTT